The clone carrying this T cell receptor beta chain has a count of ten or more. The antigen is unknown. UMIs and a universal primer site were added when TCR cDNA was made by 5'RACE template switching. From the 5' RACE reads, TCRdb called clonotypes with MiXCR, one entry per CDR3 protein. The sample shows approximately 240,000 distinct CDR3 sequences, around 3.5% of them seen only once. This sample was included in a study of T cells after yellow fever vaccination. The study's findings and limits: Once the booster was given, most primary-vaccination clones reappeared, at just under 98% for CD4 and more than 85% for CD8. A limited proportion of clonotypes was detected within both the CD4 and CD8 compartments.

Trimming at V came to 0 bases and at J to 1 base, leaving 3 bases not matched to a gene. Per germline, CDR1 SGHTA and CDR2 FQGNSA. The CDR3 extends over 15 amino acids. The source is a young man who received the YFV17D yellow fever vaccine. The material sequenced was PBMCs, taken 15 days after the yellow fever booster vaccination. This sequence joins TRBV7-2 and TRBJ2-7; 7 bases are a match to TRBD1. The CDR3 DNA follows: TGTGCCAGCAGCTTAGCGCTCAGGGGGTCCTACGAGCAGTACGTC. Translation: CASSLALRGSYEQYV.